This TCR beta chain was documented in a study of cytomegalovirus exposure and HLA in healthy donors. Study results and limitations: In a later analysis, the majority of CMV-associated beta chains seemingly showed HLA restriction. As a later analysis showed, several of the most significant clusters appeared to be linked to common viral pathogens. Prior analysis indicated that the majority of TCR beta V segments exhibited productivity approximately 90% or approximately 30% of the time.

Whereas donors were nominally healthy upon sampling, unrecorded immune exposures were probable. V was clipped by 3 bases and J by 6 bases, with 8 bases between them. This CDR3 contains 12 residues. Per germline, CDR1 MDHEN and CDR2 SYDVKM. On this clone: What it binds is not known.

PCR involved 60 Vbeta and 13 Jbeta primers. Here immunoSEQ multiplex PCR was the method, and the copy in TCRdb shows in-frame clones only, minus some. The table has a few hundred thousand clones, over 65% seen once. The specimen was PBMCs. The sequence was collected from a man aged 40-49 years in good health and CMV-seronegative. The chain uses TRBV28 and TRBJ1-1; unclear D gene. CDR3 sequence (DNA): TGTGCCAGCAGTTTGCGGCACGCTGAAGCTTTCTTT. Protein sequence: CASSLRHAEAFF.